The clone carrying this T cell receptor beta chain turned up a few times. This sample was included in a study of human T cells and chemical hapten exposure. Study-wide context: Predominantly women, the patients had alopecia areata, totalis or universalis.

As to time point: pre-sensitization, week 0. Treatment in this sample: therapeutic diphenylcyclopropenone sensitization with weekly scalp DPC. In TCRdb, the RACE reads were re-called with MiXCR into one record per CDR3 protein. The sample carries approximately 60,000 distinct CDR3 sequences, more than 8% recorded once. V gave up 6 bases and J gave up 0 bases, with 19 bases separating them. The CDR3 is 17 residues long. The germline gives CDR1 SGHRS, CDR2 YFSETQ. The material sequenced was whole blood, taken in connection with sensitization to the hapten diphenylcyclopropenone (DPC). This receptor was obtained from a man aged 35-49 years with alopecia areata. Some clones in this sample may be carry-over from other donors' samples. The V and J genes are TRBV5-1 and TRBJ1-5; D remains ambiguous. CDR3 bases: TGCGCCAGCACCCCGGAGGACGGTAAATATAGCAATCAGCCCCAGCATTTT. This codes for CASTPEDGKYSNQPQHF.